This T cell receptor (beta chain) was documented in a study of T-cell memory formation after mild COVID-19. Germline CDR1 is DFQATT and CDR2 is SNEGSKA (reference sequence). V was shortened by 0 bases and J by 7 bases, with 12 bases between the two germline ends. CDR3 length: 13 amino acids. Remarks on this clonotype: Its specificity is unknown.

TCRdb reprocessed the 5' RACE reads via MiXCR and lists one record per CDR3 protein. The data show about 190,000 distinct CDR3 sequences, around 19% seen once. General study points: Clones contracting across day 15 to 85 had a balanced CD4/CD8 profile; later expanding clones leaned CD4+. Clones which contracted sat mainly in CM and EM if CD4+, and in EMRA if CD8+. Prior to infection, memory already included some responding clones, suggesting cross-reactive memory joined. The second-wave clones peaking on day 37 were not confirmed as SARS-CoV-2-specific.

This clonotype was obtained from an adult woman who had mild COVID-19 (a few samples of this study predate the infection). Cell type and time point are not known. This chain uses TRBV20-1 with TRBJ1-2, with D possibly being TRBD1 (5 bases). The material sequenced was PBMCs or a T cell subset sorted from them (not recorded which). This CDR3 reads CSAREGLQFGYTF. The CDR3 DNA reads as TGCAGTGCTAGAGAGGGACTGCAGTTTGGCTACACCTTC.